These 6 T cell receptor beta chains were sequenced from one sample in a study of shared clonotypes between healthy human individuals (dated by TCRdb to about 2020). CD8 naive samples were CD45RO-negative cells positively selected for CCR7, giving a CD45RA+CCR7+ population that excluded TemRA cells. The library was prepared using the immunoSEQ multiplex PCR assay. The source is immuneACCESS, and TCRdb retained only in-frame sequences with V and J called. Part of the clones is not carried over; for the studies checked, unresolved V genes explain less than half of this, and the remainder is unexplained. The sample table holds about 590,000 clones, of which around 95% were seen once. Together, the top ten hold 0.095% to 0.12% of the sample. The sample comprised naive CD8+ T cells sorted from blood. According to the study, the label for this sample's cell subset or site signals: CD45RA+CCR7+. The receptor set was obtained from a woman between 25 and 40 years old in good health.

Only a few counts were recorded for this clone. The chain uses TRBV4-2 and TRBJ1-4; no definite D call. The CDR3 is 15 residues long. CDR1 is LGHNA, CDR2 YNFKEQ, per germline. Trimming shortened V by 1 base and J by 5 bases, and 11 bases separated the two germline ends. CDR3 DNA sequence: TGTGCCAGCAGCCAAGGGTGGGATTCAAATGAAAAACTGTTTTTT. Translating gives CASSQGWDSNEKLFF.

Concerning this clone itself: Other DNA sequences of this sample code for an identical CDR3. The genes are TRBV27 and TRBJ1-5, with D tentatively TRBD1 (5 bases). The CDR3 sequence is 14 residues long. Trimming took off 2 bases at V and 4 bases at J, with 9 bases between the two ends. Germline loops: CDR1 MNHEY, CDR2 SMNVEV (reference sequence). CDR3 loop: CASSLGGGNQPQHF. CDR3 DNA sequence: TGTGCCAGCAGTTTAGGGGGGGGGAATCAGCCCCAGCATTTT.

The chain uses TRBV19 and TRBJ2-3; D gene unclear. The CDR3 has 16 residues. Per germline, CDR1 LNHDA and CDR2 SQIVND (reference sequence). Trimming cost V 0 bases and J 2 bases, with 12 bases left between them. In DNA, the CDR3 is TGTGCCAGTAGTATAGACGGCTCAACAGCCACAGATACGCAGTATTTT. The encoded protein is CASSIDGSTATDTQYF. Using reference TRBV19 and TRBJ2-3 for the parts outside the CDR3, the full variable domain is DGGITQSPKYLFRKEGQNVTLSCEQNLNHDAMYWYRQDPGQGLRLIYYSQIVNDFQKGDIAEGYSVSREKKESFPLTVTSAQKNPTAFYLCASSIDGSTATDTQYFGPGTRLTVL.

The CDR3 reads CASSEIGSSGNTIYF. CDR3 nucleotides: TGTGCCAGCAGTGAAATCGGGAGCTCTGGAAACACCATATATTTT. The rearrangement joins TRBV6-1 to TRBJ1-3; D gene ambiguous. The germline CDR1 and CDR2 sequences are MNHNS and SASEGT. Trimming shortened V by 2 bases and J by 0 bases, and 8 bases separated the two germline ends. The CDR3 is made up of 15 amino acids.

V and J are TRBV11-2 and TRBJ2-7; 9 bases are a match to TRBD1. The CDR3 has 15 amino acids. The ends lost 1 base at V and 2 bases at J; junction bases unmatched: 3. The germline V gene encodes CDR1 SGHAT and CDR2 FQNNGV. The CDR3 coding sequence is TGTGCCAGCAGCTTAGTGGGGACAGGGCCCTACGAGCAGTACTTC. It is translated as CASSLVGTGPYEQYF.

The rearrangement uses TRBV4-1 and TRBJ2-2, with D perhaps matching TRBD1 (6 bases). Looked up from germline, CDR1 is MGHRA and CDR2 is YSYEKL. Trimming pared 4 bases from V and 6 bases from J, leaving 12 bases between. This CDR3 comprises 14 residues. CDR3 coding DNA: TGCGCCAGCAGCCCAGGGACATTCGCCGGGGAGCTGTTTTTT. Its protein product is CASSPGTFAGELFF.